A selection of T cell receptor beta chains follows, all from one sample in a study of CD8 T cells in ankylosing spondylitis. Using its own MiXCR run on the 5' RACE reads, TCRdb lists one record per CDR3 protein. The data contain 800,000 to 900,000 distinct CDR3 sequences, 10% to 15% of them singletons. Sequencing was performed on blood, either unsorted or a sorted T cell fraction (not recorded which). The source of these receptors is a male donor with ankylosing spondylitis. Each CDR3 is given with its conserved first and last residue. A D gene is named only where the DNA matches it firmly. The size field is filled for only some rows; it gives once, few, many or a size class.

many	TRBV7-9	-	TRBJ2-7	CASSPTANAYEQYF	TGTGCCAGCAGCCCAACAGCTAACGCCTACGAGCAGTACTTC
many	TRBV9	-	TRBJ2-2	CASSRGSGELFF	TGTGCCAGCAGCCGGGGCAGCGGGGAGCTGTTTTTT
many	TRBV4-3	TRBD1	TRBJ1-1	CASSQTGGSLNTEAFF	TGCGCCAGCAGCCAAACAGGGGGCTCGTTAAACACTGAAGCTTTCTTT
many	TRBV5-6	TRBD1	TRBJ2-7	CASSFLRDRSSYEQYF	TGTGCCAGCAGCTTTCTCCGGGACAGGAGCTCCTACGAGCAGTACTTC
many	TRBV12-3/TRBV12-4	-	TRBJ2-5	CASSLGPLGETQYF	TGTGCCAGCAGTTTAGGACCCCTGGGAGAGACCCAGTACTTC
few	TRBV5-1	-	TRBJ1-4	CASSLGTAFNEKLFF	TGCGCCAGCAGCCTAGGGACGGCCTTTAATGAAAAACTGTTTTTT
-	TRBV7-2	-	TRBJ2-7	CASSPPYGFGYEQYF	TGTGCCAGCAGCCCCCCGTACGGATTTGGCTACGAGCAGTACTTC
-	TRBV5-1	-	TRBJ1-4	CASSLEGRSEKLFF	TGCGCCAGCAGCTTGGAGGGGCGGAGTGAAAAACTGTTTTTT
few	TRBV6-4	-	TRBJ2-2	CASSDSDRINTGELFF	TGTGCCAGCAGTGACTCGGACAGAATAAACACCGGGGAGCTGTTTTTT
many	TRBV5-6	-	TRBJ2-3	CASSWTGTDTQYF	TGTGCCAGCAGCTGGACAGGCACAGATACGCAGTATTTT
many	TRBV5-1	TRBD2	TRBJ2-7	CASSFLGGGDEQYF	TGCGCCAGCAGCTTTCTTGGGGGGGGAGACGAGCAGTACTTC
-	TRBV20-1	TRBD2	TRBJ2-7	CSARDWLAGVGEQYF	TGCAGTGCTAGAGATTGGCTAGCGGGAGTTGGTGAGCAGTACTTC
-	TRBV14	TRBD1	TRBJ2-3	CASSYRDSDTDTQYF	TGTGCCAGCAGCTACCGGGACAGCGACACAGATACGCAGTATTTT
few	TRBV11-2	-	TRBJ2-5	CASSLEASQETQYF	TGTGCCAGCAGCTTAGAAGCCAGTCAAGAGACCCAGTACTTC
-	TRBV20-1	-	TRBJ1-4	CSAKERTPATNEKLFF	TGCAGTGCCAAAGAAAGGACACCAGCAACTAATGAAAAACTGTTTTTT